The rows below give T cell receptor beta chains drawn from one sample of a study of T cells after yellow fever vaccination. TCRdb re-called the 5' RACE reads through MiXCR, storing one row per CDR3 protein. The table shows over 130,000 distinct CDR3 sequences, with 7% to 9% occurring only once. The sample here was CD4+ T cells sorted from PBMCs, taken 5 days after the yellow fever booster vaccination. These receptor sequences come from a man aged 25 to 40 who received the YFV17D yellow fever vaccine. The conserved cysteine and the conserved F or W are not part of the CDR3 here.

TRBJ2-1 TRBV18 ASSPSAGYNEQF
TRBJ1-4 TRBV20-1 SARGGTGEKLF
TRBJ2-7 TRBV5-5 ASSLLSSYEQY
TRBJ2-3 TRBV12-3/TRBV12-4 ASSPSRSSGRIDTQY
TRBJ1-2 TRBV30 AWSVQANYGYT
TRBJ2-7 TRBV20-1 SARWLAGGYEQY
TRBJ2-7 TRBV20-1 SASPPSGSLYEQY
TRBJ2-1 TRBV20-1 SARGGWNEQF
TRBJ2-6 TRBV9 ASSVRGDAGANVLT
TRBJ2-7 TRBV12-3/TRBV12-4 ASSAGYEQY
TRBJ2-7 TRBV29-1 SASREYYEQY
TRBJ2-7 TRBV19 ASSKDNYEQY
TRBJ2-7 TRBV20-1 SALTTEGEQY
TRBJ2-5 TRBV20-1 SANRGQQETQY
TRBJ2-1 TRBV20-1 SARGGTSVNEQF
TRBJ2-7 TRBV7-2 ASSLSNSYEQY
TRBJ1-1 TRBV5-1 ASGQGTNTEAF
TRBJ2-3 TRBV7-2 ASSSGLAGVTDTQY
TRBJ2-7 TRBV5-6 ASSLMSREGEQY
TRBJ2-1 TRBV7-2 ASSLVAGQQQF
TRBJ2-1 TRBV5-1 ASTAGLVSYNEQF
TRBJ2-1 TRBV20-1 SAEGLAGVFNEQF
TRBJ2-3 TRBV20-1 SALVRRTDTQY
TRBJ2-1 TRBV19 ASSISRAGQF
TRBJ1-5 TRBV27 ARMWGGQAQH
TRBJ2-5 TRBV27 ASSVSPLAGVRETQY
TRBJ2-7 TRBV4-3 ASSQGQGPNYEQY
TRBJ1-5 TRBV5-6 ASSRRDRGNQPQH
TRBJ2-1 TRBV19 ASSIGADKGSLNEQF
TRBJ2-7 TRBV7-8 ASSFTPYEQY
TRBJ2-1 TRBV19 ASTATSGITYEQF
TRBJ2-3 TRBV20-1 SARAPGDTQY
TRBJ1-5 TRBV7-6 ASSSTGNQPQH
TRBJ1-1 TRBV3-1 ASSRQGENTEAF
TRBJ2-5 TRBV7-2 ASSLAGGSGSQY
TRBJ1-5 TRBV20-1 SAGTEFNQPQH
TRBJ2-7 TRBV5-1 ASSSGAYEQY
TRBJ1-1 TRBV3-1 ASSPVQQNTEAF
TRBJ2-1 TRBV18 ASSPPMNTNEQF
TRBJ2-7 TRBV4-3 ASSWTSGQSEQY